The 23 T cell receptor beta chains below come from one sample, sequenced in a study of cytomegalovirus exposure and HLA in healthy donors. The PCR made use of 60 Vbeta and 13 Jbeta primers. The method was immunoSEQ multiplex PCR; TCRdb's version includes in-frame clones alone and lacks a portion of them. Of roughly 150,000 clones listed, around four fifths are singletons. Sequencing was done on a sample of PBMCs. The source is a boy aged 2 to 10 in good health and CMV-seronegative.

The chain is built from TRBV5-1 and TRBJ1-1; D is ambiguous. The CDR3 contains 17 residues. Germline V CDR1 and CDR2: SGHRS, YFSETQ. Trimming shortened V by 0 bases and J by 1 base, and 16 bases separated the two germline ends. CDR3 coding DNA: TGCGCCAGCAGCTTGGCTTGGAGACCTACTACGAACACTGAAGCTTTCTTT. Its translation: CASSLAWRPTTNTEAFF.

V usage is TRBV7-8 and J usage is TRBJ2-1; tentative D call: TRBD1 (6 bases). V lost 5 bases to trimming and J lost 7 bases, with 18 bases between them. CDR1 is SGHVS, CDR2 FQNEAQ, per germline. The CDR3 is 15 residues long. CDR3 residues: CASSIGQTKDNEQFF. The CDR3 nucleotides read TGTGCCAGCAGCATCGGACAGACTAAGGATAATGAGCAGTTCTTC.

This clone was counted once. The chain joins TRBV5-5 to TRBJ1-5, with unresolved D. The CDR3 spans 14 residues. Germline values: CDR1 SGHKS, CDR2 YYEKEE (reference sequence). Between the trimmed V and J ends, which lost 0 bases and 4 bases, there was a span of 8 bases. The CDR3 DNA is TGTGCCAGCAGCTTGGCCGCTCAGAATCAGCCCCAGCATTTT. As protein: CASSLAAQNQPQHF.

The chain uses TRBV19 and TRBJ2-2; 10 bases fit TRBD2. The CDR3 is 15 residues long. Germline CDR1 is LNHDA and CDR2 is SQIVND (reference sequence). Germline trimming cut 3 bases from V and 5 bases from J; bases unmatched to any gene: 3. CDR3 DNA sequence: TGTGCCAGTAGTATCTCACTAGCGGGGACCGGGGAGCTGTTTTTT. Its protein product is CASSISLAGTGELFF.

The CDR3 region has the DNA TGTGCCAGAAGCATGAGGGGGTTCTACGAGCAGTACTTC. As protein: CARSMRGFYEQYF. The chain combines TRBV5-3 with TRBJ2-7; D is perhaps TRBD1 (6 bases). TRBV5-3 counts as an open reading frame of uncertain function. The length of the CDR3 is 13 residues. Trimming left V 4 bases short and J 3 bases short, with 11 bases between.

The chain uses TRBV30 and TRBJ2-7, with a possible D match to TRBD2 (5 bases). V was clipped by 5 bases and J by 3 bases, with 17 bases between them. CDR1 is GTSNPN, CDR2 SVGIG, per germline (reference sequence). The CDR3 extends over 14 amino acids. CDR3 nucleotide sequence: TGTGCCTGGTGCATGGAGGTCCCCCACTACGAGCAGTACTTC. Translation: CAWCMEVPHYEQYF.

V and J are TRBV6-6 and TRBJ1-1; D perhaps matches TRBD1 (5 bases). Trimming cost V 2 bases and J 1 base, with 14 bases left between them. CDR1 is MNHNY, CDR2 SVGAGI, per germline (reference sequence). The CDR3 is 16 amino acids. The CDR3 loop reads CASSYPGGRGNTEAFF. In DNA, the CDR3 is TGTGCCAGCAGTTACCCGGGGGGGAGAGGGAACACTGAAGCTTTCTTT.

The chain recombines TRBV7-2 with TRBJ1-1; weak D call: TRBD1 (6 bases). Between the trimmed V and J ends, which lost 5 bases and 6 bases, there was a span of 19 bases. CDR1 SGHTA and CDR2 FQGNSA come from the germline V gene. This CDR3 is built from 15 residues. The CDR3 sequence: CASSLQTGWGAEAFF. CDR3 bases: TGTGCCAGCAGCCTCCAAACAGGGTGGGGAGCTGAAGCTTTCTTT.

There are a few counts of this clone. J is TRBJ2-5 and V is TRBV5-1, with D possibly being TRBD2 (6 bases). This CDR3 is built from 13 residues. V dropped 3 bases and J dropped 0 bases, with 6 bases sitting between them. Germline values: CDR1 SGHRS, CDR2 YFSETQ. The CDR3 region has the DNA TGCGCCAGCAGCTGGGACTACCAAGAGACCCAGTACTTC. Residues: CASSWDYQETQYF. The full variable domain, completed using reference TRBV5-1 and TRBJ2-5, is KAGVTQTPRYLIKTRGQQVTLSCSPISGHRSVSWYQQTPGQGLQFLFEYFSETQRNKGNFPGRFSGRQFSNSRSEMNVSTLELGDSALYLCASSWDYQETQYFGPGTRLLVL.

The V and J genes are TRBV30 and TRBJ1-1, with D maybe TRBD1 (6 bases). The CDR3 runs 15 residues. Trimming shortened V by 2 bases and J by 3 bases, and 16 bases separated the two germline ends. Germline V gene data show CDR1 as GTSNPN and CDR2 as SVGIG (reference sequence). CDR3 sequence reads: CAWSPPSPGDTEAFF. CDR3 nucleotide sequence: TGTGCCTGGAGTCCCCCATCCCCAGGGGACACTGAAGCTTTCTTT.

V usage is TRBV5-1 and J usage is TRBJ2-5; TRBD2 matches 9 bases. The CDR3 spans 16 residues. Germline V gives CDR1 SGHRS, CDR2 YFSETQ. Trimming removed 0 bases from V and 0 bases from J; junction bases left unmatched: 3. The chain's CDR3 is CASSLAPSGNQETQYF. The CDR3 DNA is TGCGCCAGCAGCTTGGCCCCTAGCGGGAACCAAGAGACCCAGTACTTC.

The chain combines TRBV6-6 with TRBJ2-2; tentatively, D is TRBD2 (5 bases). V was pared by 5 bases and J by 7 bases, with 14 bases between. Germline-derived CDR1 and CDR2 are MNHNY and SVGAGI (reference sequence). The CDR3 has 14 residues. DNA for the CDR3: TGTGCCAGCAGTCCGAGGTCGAGCGGCGGGGAGCTGTTTTTT. It specifies CASSPRSSGGELFF.

This CDR3 is CSVGENQPQHF. DNA of the CDR3: TGCAGCGTGGGAGAAAATCAGCCCCAGCATTTT. This chain uses TRBV29-1 with TRBJ1-5; D remains unclear. CDR1 is SQVTM and CDR2 is ANQGSEA in the germline V gene. The CDR3 sequence is 11 residues long. Trimming took 6 bases from V and 4 from J, leaving 7 bases between them.

The V and J genes are TRBV6-5 and TRBJ1-5; the D gene is possibly TRBD1 (5 bases). The CDR3 runs 13 residues. Trimming took off 8 bases at V and 0 bases at J, with 8 bases between the two ends. CDR1 and CDR2 from the germline V gene are MNHEY and SVGAGI. The DNA of the CDR3 is TGTGCCAGCGGAGGGGATAGCAATCAGCCCCAGCATTTT. Translated, it gives CASGGDSNQPQHF.

This sequence joins TRBV6-4 and TRBJ2-3, with D possibly TRBD1 on 6 matching bases. The CDR3 is 14 residues long. Germline CDR1 is MRHNA and CDR2 is SNTAGT. V gave up 2 bases and J gave up 4 bases, with 10 bases separating them. The DNA for the CDR3 is TGTGCCAGCAGTGACAGGGGGTTCGCAGATACGCAGTATTTT. Protein sequence: CASSDRGFADTQYF.

The rearrangement uses TRBV6-6 and TRBJ2-3; no definite D call. Germline lookup yields CDR1 MNHNY and CDR2 SVGAGI (reference sequence). The CDR3 spans 13 residues. V was pared by 0 bases and J by 6 bases, with 7 bases between. The CDR3 coding sequence is TGTGCCAGCAGTTACTCGTTAGTTGATACGCAGTATTTT. Amino acid sequence: CASSYSLVDTQYF.

This clone has a single count. This chain uses TRBV19 with TRBJ2-5; TRBD2 might be the D (6 bases). The V end lost 5 bases, the J end lost 2 bases, and 12 bases lay between the germline ends. This CDR3 has 14 residues. Per germline, CDR1 LNHDA and CDR2 SQIVND (reference sequence). CDR3 amino acids: CASSPPGRQETQYF. DNA for the CDR3: TGTGCCAGTAGTCCCCCCGGGAGACAAGAGACCCAGTACTTC.

The chain combines TRBV7-6 with TRBJ1-6; 7 nucleotides match TRBD1. This CDR3 spans 18 amino acids. With 0 bases clipped from V and 0 bases from J, the junction kept 5 bases outside the gene matches. Germline CDR1 and CDR2: SGHVS and FNYEAQ. The CDR3, as DNA: TGTGCCAGCAGCTTAGCGGGGGACAGACCCTCCTATAATTCACCCCTCCACTTT. It is translated as CASSLAGDRPSYNSPLHF.

This sequence joins TRBV11-3 and TRBJ1-1; D is uncertain. This CDR3 has 13 amino acids. Trimming pared 4 bases from V and 6 bases from J, leaving 12 bases between. The V gene's germline CDR1 is SGHNT and CDR2 YENEEA. CDR3 bases: TGTGCCAGCAGCTCCGAGGGCGGAGCTGAAGCTTTCTTT. It specifies CASSSEGGAEAFF.

The chain recombines TRBV2 with TRBJ2-1, with D perhaps TRBD1 (5 bases). This CDR3 has 13 residues. Germline loops: CDR1 SNHLY, CDR2 FYNNEI. V lost 3 bases to trimming and J lost 5 bases, with 8 bases between them. The CDR3 reads CASSEARDNEQFF. For the CDR3, the DNA is TGTGCCAGCAGTGAGGCCAGGGACAATGAGCAGTTCTTC.

A note on this clone: Other nucleotide sequences in the sample specify the same CDR3. The chain is built from TRBV6-5 and TRBJ1-2; no clear D. This CDR3 comprises 14 residues. Trimming removed 1 base from V and 4 bases from J, with 10 bases in between. The V gene's germline CDR1 is MNHEY and CDR2 SVGAGI. In DNA, the CDR3 is TGTGCCAGCAGTTACTTGACGGGAGGCTATGGCTACACCTTC. Translated, it gives CASSYLTGGYGYTF.

This clone is a singleton in its sample. The V and J genes are TRBV4-1 and TRBJ2-1, with D tentatively TRBD2 (5 bases). The germline gives CDR1 MGHRA, CDR2 YSYEKL. Trimming took off 3 bases at V and 6 bases at J, with 18 bases between the two ends. This CDR3 region has 16 residues. The DNA of the CDR3 is TGCGCCAGCAGCCAGTTGGCTAGCCCCGCGAGCAATGAGCAGTTCTTC. This translates into CASSQLASPASNEQFF.

V is TRBV18 and J is TRBJ1-1, with D unclear. The ends were cut back, 6 bases at V and 1 base at J, with 9 bases in the middle. Germline V gene data show CDR1 as KGHSH and CDR2 as LQKENI. This CDR3 is 13 amino acids long. The CDR3 nucleotides read TGTGCCAGCTCCCGGGGAGGGAACACTGAAGCTTTCTTT. Translated, it gives CASSRGGNTEAFF.